This TCR beta chain was observed in a study of T cells expressing NK-cell markers. Findings and limits, study-wide: In a handful of donors, dominant clonotypes made up about 25-65% of CD3+CD56-NKG2C+ cells. As a fraction of CD8+ T cells, dominant NKG2C+ clonotypes reached about 1.0-7.5% in over 5 donors.

Germline lookup yields CDR1 SGHTA and CDR2 FQGNSA. The CDR3 is 13 amino acids. TCRdb reanalyzed the 5' RACE reads, giving one entry per CDR3 protein sequence and no DNA. Recorded for this sample: some 300,000 distinct CDR3 sequences. A remark on this clonotype: What it binds is not known.

This clonotype was sampled from a man between 18 and 29 years old in good health. The sample was blood T cells: a sorted CD56 or NKG2C T cell subset, CD4+ or CD8+ T cells, or bulk PBMC T cells (not recorded which). The chain links TRBV7-2 to TRBJ1-2; TCRdb outputs TRBD1, but without DNA this stays unchecked. The CDR3 sequence: CASSLGQGAGYTF.